One and the same sample provided the 16 T cell receptor beta chains below, sequenced in a study of cytomegalovirus exposure and HLA in healthy donors. The PCR made use of 60 Vbeta and 13 Jbeta primers. Libraries were prepared by immunoSEQ multiplex PCR; TCRdb keeps only in-frame clonotypes and omits some of them. This table holds about 170,000 clones, 73% found once. The specimen sequenced was PBMCs. These TCRs come from a woman between 18 and 29 years old in good health and CMV-seropositive.

In its sample, this clone was seen a few times. The J gene is TRBJ1-5, the V gene TRBV19; 7 bases match TRBD1. CDR3 length: 14 amino acids. Germline V gene lookup returns CDR1 LNHDA and CDR2 SQIVND (reference sequence). V was clipped by 8 bases and J by 3 bases; unmatched bases: 7. The CDR3, as DNA: TGTGCCAGTGGAACCGGGACAGACAATCAGCCCCAGCATTTT. Translating it yields CASGTGTDNQPQHF.

The rearrangement joins TRBV5-6 to TRBJ2-1; TRBD1 is a possible D gene (5 bases). The CDR3 spans 17 residues. With 3 bases removed from V and 1 base from J, the gap between germline ends came to 17 bases. Germline V gene lookup returns CDR1 SGHDT and CDR2 YYEEEE. The CDR3 is CASSSVLQELSYNEQFF. The CDR3, as DNA: TGTGCCAGCAGCTCAGTACTACAGGAGTTGTCCTACAATGAGCAGTTCTTC.

The rearrangement joins TRBV19 to TRBJ1-5; 9 nucleotides align to TRBD1. The CDR3 extends over 16 amino acids. CDR1 and CDR2 (germline): LNHDA, SQIVND (reference sequence). V shed 7 bases, J shed 9 bases, and the junction held 16 bases outside the gene matches. This CDR3 is CASKNARDRALGPQHF. CDR3 sequence (DNA): TGTGCCAGTAAAAACGCCCGGGACAGGGCCCTGGGGCCCCAGCATTTT. Together with reference TRBV19 and TRBJ1-5, the CDR3 gives the full variable domain: DGGITQSPKYLFRKEGQNVTLSCEQNLNHDAMYWYRQDPGQGLRLIYYSQIVNDFQKGDIAEGYSVSREKKESFPLTVTSAQKNPTAFYLCASKNARDRALGPQHFGDGTRLSIL.

Comment on this clone: Its ends do not fully match the called genes, so a read error is possible. Different DNA sequences within this sample yield the same CDR3. The chain employs TRBV5-8 and TRBJ1-6, with D unclear. The CDR3 loop spans 15 amino acids. Germline lookup yields CDR1 SGHTS and CDR2 YDEGEE. CDR3 sequence (DNA): TGTGCCAGCAGCTTGGACAGCTCCTATAATTCACCCCTCCACTTC. This sequence encodes CASSLDSSYNSPLHF.

This clone was observed once. This sequence joins TRBV2 and TRBJ1-5; perhaps TRBD1 as D (5 bases). The CDR3 is 15 residues long. V shed 2 bases and J shed 0 bases, with 8 bases lying between them. Germline CDR1 SNHLY, CDR2 FYNNEI. DNA for the CDR3: TGTGCCAGCAGTGAATCCAGGGCTAGCAATCAGCCCCAGCATTTT. As protein: CASSESRASNQPQHF.

This clone appeared a few times. J is TRBJ2-7 and V is TRBV11-3, with D perhaps matching TRBD1 (5 bases). The germline CDR1 and CDR2 sequences are SGHNT and YENEEA. The CDR3 is 13 residues long. With 3 bases removed from V and 5 bases from J, the gap between germline ends came to 11 bases. The CDR3 DNA follows: TGTGCCAGCAGCTTGGGGCAGAAAAACGAGCAGTACTTC. Translated: CASSLGQKNEQYF.

The chain carries TRBV15 and TRBJ2-7, with 11 bases aligning to TRBD1. The CDR3 is 15 amino acids. V was pared by 5 bases and J by 1 base, with 4 bases of the junction left unmatched. From germline, CDR1 is LNHNV and CDR2 YYDKDF (reference sequence). The CDR3 DNA reads TGTGCCACCAGCGGGGGGACAGGGGGATCCTACGAGCAGTACTTC. It specifies CATSGGTGGSYEQYF.

DNA for the CDR3: TGTGCCACTTCAGGGAGCCTAGCGGGGGGCCTTCAGTTCTTC. It encodes CATSGSLAGGLQFF. The rearrangement links TRBV2 to TRBJ2-1; TRBD2 matches 11 bases. Germline-derived CDR1 and CDR2 are SNHLY and FYNNEI. Trimming took 10 bases from V and 13 from J; bases not matched to a gene: 15. This CDR3 region has 14 residues.

This clone has only a few counts. The chain employs TRBV11-1 and TRBJ1-6, with D perhaps TRBD1 (6 bases). This CDR3 has 15 amino acids. Germline CDR1 and CDR2: SGHAT and FQDESV (reference sequence). Trimming removed 1 base at V and 10 bases at J, with 14 bases between. Here the CDR3 DNA reads TGTGCCAGCAGCTTAGGCCGGGGGGCTGGATCACCCCTCCACTTT. Protein: CASSLGRGAGSPLHF.

This clone was detected once. The chain combines TRBV11-1 with TRBJ2-5; 8 nucleotides match TRBD2. CDR1 is SGHAT and CDR2 is FQDESV in the germline V gene (reference sequence). J gave up 7 bases and V 8 bases, and 0 bases lay outside the gene matches. This CDR3 comprises 10 residues. CDR3 DNA: TGTGCCAGCCGGGGGGGGACCCAGTACTTC. Its translation is CASRGGTQYF.

This rearrangement joins TRBV14 to TRBJ1-4, with TRBD1 identical over 7 bases. J was trimmed by 4 bases and V by 5 bases; bases with no gene match: 7. The CDR3 contains 15 residues. In germline, CDR1 is SGHDN, CDR2 FVKESK. This CDR3 reads CASSFETGYNEKLFF. Here the CDR3 DNA reads TGTGCCAGCAGCTTCGAGACAGGGTATAATGAAAAACTGTTTTTT. Full variable domain (missing parts from reference TRBV14 and TRBJ1-4): EAGVTQFPSHSVIEKGQTVTLRCDPISGHDNLYWYRRVMGKEIKFLLHFVKESKQDESGMPNNRFLAERTGGTYSTLKVQPAELEDSGVYFCASSFETGYNEKLFFGSGTQLSVL.

The CDR3 nucleotides are TGTGCCAGCAGCTTAGAGGCGGGCCCCTACGAGCAGTACTTC. This encodes CASSLEAGPYEQYF. V is TRBV7-9 and J is TRBJ2-7; possibly TRBD2 for D (5 bases). The CDR3 is made up of 14 amino acids. Trimming shortened V by 1 base and J by 2 bases, and 9 bases separated the two germline ends. Germline lookup yields CDR1 SEHNR and CDR2 FQNEAQ (reference sequence).

J is TRBJ1-1 and V is TRBV2, with D hard to call. Between the trimmed V and J ends, which lost 5 bases and 6 bases, there was a span of 16 bases. In germline, CDR1 is SNHLY, CDR2 FYNNEI. The CDR3 contains 14 residues. CDR3 residues: CASSLYPSKAEAFF. CDR3 sequence (DNA): TGTGCCAGCAGTCTCTACCCCTCGAAAGCTGAAGCTTTCTTT.

The genes are TRBV10-3 and TRBJ2-1; TRBD2 matches at 9 bases. This CDR3 is built from 16 residues. Germline loops: CDR1 ENHRY, CDR2 SYGVKD. Trimming at V came to 4 bases and at J to 4 bases, leaving 8 bases not matched to a gene. CDR3 residues: CAISVAASGIYNEQFF. The CDR3 DNA is TGTGCCATCAGTGTTGCGGCTAGCGGGATTTACAATGAGCAGTTCTTC.

V is TRBV2 and J is TRBJ1-1; a weak D match, TRBD1 (5 bases). CDR3 length equals 13 residues. The V and J ends lost 6 bases and 5 bases respectively, with 13 bases between them. CDR1 is SNHLY, CDR2 FYNNEI, per germline. The CDR3 loop is CASSQGPGTEAFF. CDR3 DNA: TGTGCCAGCAGCCAGGGCCCTGGGACTGAAGCTTTCTTT.

The chain recombines TRBV6-5 with TRBJ2-7, with a weak D call TRBD1 (6 bases). The CDR3 is made up of 14 amino acids. The V end was cut by 7 bases, the J end by 4 bases, with 17 bases between. The V gene's germline CDR1 is MNHEY and CDR2 SVGAGI. The CDR3 reads CASKLQGFSYEQYF. DNA of the CDR3: TGTGCCAGCAAACTACAGGGATTCTCTTACGAGCAGTACTTC.